Listed here are 27 T cell receptor beta chains from one sample, sequenced in a study of blood T cell repertoires in COVID-19. Sequencing used immunoSEQ multiplex PCR; TCRdb keeps in-frame clones, though not all of them. Of roughly 86,000 clones listed, around 86% were seen once; the top ten hold around 5.2%. The specimen was peripheral blood. Every receptor here comes from a man aged 40-49 years with acute or convalescent COVID-19.

CDR3 amino acids: CASSLGTYGTETQYF. In nucleotides, the CDR3 is TGTGCCAGCAGTCTCGGGACATACGGCACAGAGACCCAGTACTTC. The V call is TRBV7-8, the J call TRBJ2-5; tentatively, D is TRBD1 (6 bases). In germline, CDR1 is SGHVS, CDR2 FQNEAQ. This CDR3 contains 15 residues. V lost 6 bases to trimming and J lost 4 bases, with 18 bases between them. Together with reference TRBV7-8 and TRBJ2-5, the CDR3 gives the full variable domain: GAGVSQSPRYKVAKRGQDVALRCDPISGHVSLFWYQQALGQGPEFLTYFQNEAQLDKSGLPSDRFFAERPEGSVSTLKIQRTQQEDSAVYLCASSLGTYGTETQYFGPGTRLLVL.

The chain uses TRBV7-2 and TRBJ1-1, with D perhaps TRBD1 (5 bases). Germline CDR1 SGHTA, CDR2 FQGNSA. The CDR3 has 13 residues. The ends were cut back, 2 bases at V and 3 bases at J, with 7 bases in the middle. The CDR3 DNA sequence: TGTGCCAGCAGCTTACTAGGGGACACTGAAGCTTTCTTT. As protein: CASSLLGDTEAFF.

V and J are TRBV24-1 and TRBJ1-2, with D unresolved. The V end was cut by 6 bases, the J end by 4 bases, with 8 bases between. There are 12 residues in the CDR3. Germline CDR1 KGHDR, CDR2 SFDVKD. In DNA, the CDR3 is TGTGCCACCAGTCCGGGGTCCTATGGCTACACCTTC. The encoded protein is CATSPGSYGYTF.

This chain links TRBV12-3 or TRBV12-4 with TRBJ1-2; D gene unclear. The CDR3 runs 13 residues. The V end was cut by 5 bases, the J end by 4 bases, with 11 bases between. This chain's CDR3 is CASSKRAGYGYTF. CDR3 sequence (DNA): TGTGCCAGCAGTAAAAGGGCGGGCTATGGCTACACCTTC.

The chain joins TRBV5-3 to TRBJ2-1; 14 bases map to TRBD2. TRBV5-3 has ORF status, its function being uncertain. The CDR3 totals 16 residues. With V trimmed by 9 bases and J by 0 bases, 5 bases remained unmatched. The CDR3 DNA reads TGTGCCAAGGGACTAGCGGGAGAGACCTCCTACAATGAGCAGTTCTTC. Its protein is CAKGLAGETSYNEQFF.

The chain carries TRBV11-2 and TRBJ2-7; 8 bases agree with TRBD1. Trimming removed 3 bases from V and 3 bases from J; junction bases left unmatched: 7. Germline CDR1 SGHAT, CDR2 FQNNGV. This CDR3 comprises 15 residues. CDR3 nucleotide sequence: TGTGCCAGCAGCTTCGACAGGGGAATCGTCTACGAGCAGTACTTC. Protein: CASSFDRGIVYEQYF.

The gene calls are TRBV4-1 and TRBJ1-4; a weak D match, TRBD1 (6 bases). Per germline, CDR1 MGHRA and CDR2 YSYEKL. The CDR3 runs 15 residues. With 1 base removed from V and 8 bases from J, the gap between germline ends came to 14 bases. CDR3 region: CASSQGPGVWEKLFF. CDR3 bases: TGCGCCAGCAGCCAAGGCCCAGGGGTCTGGGAAAAACTGTTTTTT.

CDR3 protein: CASSTTSGHYNEQFF. The CDR3, as DNA: TGTGCCAGCAGCACTACTAGCGGGCACTACAATGAGCAGTTCTTC. The chain combines TRBV11-3 with TRBJ2-1, with TRBD2 matching 9 bases. CDR3 length: 15 residues. Germline V CDR1 and CDR2: SGHNT, YENEEA. With V trimmed by 5 bases and J by 3 bases, 5 bases remained unmatched.

The gene calls are TRBV18 and TRBJ1-5, with 8 bases aligning to TRBD1. The J segment lost 7 bases and the V segment lost 3 bases, leaving 5 bases of the junction unmatched. The germline V gene has CDR1 KGHSH and CDR2 LQKENI. This CDR3 has 14 residues. The CDR3 region has the DNA TGTGCCAGCTCACCCGACAGGGGAGGACAGCCCCAGCATTTT. This translates into CASSPDRGGQPQHF.

The chain has TRBV27 and TRBJ2-6, with TRBD1 matching over 11 bases. Germline V gene data show CDR1 as MNHEY and CDR2 as SMNVEV (reference sequence). The CDR3 consists of 18 residues. Germline trimming cut 5 bases from V and 2 bases from J; bases unmatched to any gene: 8. The CDR3 is CASSPRTGGITGANVLTF. The CDR3 DNA reads TGTGCCAGCAGTCCCCGGACAGGGGGCATTACTGGGGCCAACGTCCTGACTTTC.

V gene TRBV5-1 combines with J gene TRBJ2-2, with D possibly being TRBD2 (5 bases). CDR3 size: 16 residues. The germline V gene has CDR1 SGHRS and CDR2 YFSETQ. V lost 4 bases, J lost 4 bases, and 17 bases lay in between. The DNA for the CDR3 is TGCGCCAGCAGCATGCCGGGGAATTCGGGCACCGGGGAGCTGTTTTTT. This encodes CASSMPGNSGTGELFF.

The chain uses TRBV7-2 and TRBJ2-1; D possibly corresponds to TRBD2 (5 bases). Per germline, CDR1 SGHTA and CDR2 FQGNSA. This CDR3 is built from 14 residues. Trimming took 3 bases from V and 8 from J, leaving 14 bases between them. CDR3 DNA: TGTGCCAGCAGCTTCGGGATTTCTGGGTATGAGCAGTTCTTC. It codes for CASSFGISGYEQFF.

The V call is TRBV4-3, the J call TRBJ1-2; 10 nucleotides align to TRBD1. The ends lost 3 bases at V and 6 bases at J; junction bases unmatched: 10. CDR3 length equals 16 residues. Germline V gene data show CDR1 as LGHNA and CDR2 as YSLEER. Here the CDR3 reads CASSHPTGQGWDGYTF. DNA of the CDR3: TGCGCCAGCAGCCACCCGACGGGACAGGGGTGGGATGGCTACACCTTC.

This clone was observed a few times. The J gene is TRBJ2-7, the V gene TRBV6-2 or TRBV6-3; 7 positions agree with TRBD1. J gave up 1 base and V 2 bases, and 8 bases lay outside the gene matches. The germline CDR1 and CDR2 sequences are MNHEY and SVGEGT. CDR3 length: 16 residues. CDR3 loop: CASSYPGQVKSYEQYF. The CDR3 DNA reads as TGTGCCAGCAGTTACCCCGGACAGGTCAAATCCTACGAGCAGTACTTC.

J is TRBJ1-1 and V is TRBV7-3, with 8 bases lining up with TRBD1. Losses at the gene ends were 5 bases for V and 4 bases for J; bases not matched to a gene: 9. In germline, CDR1 is SGHTA, CDR2 FQGTGA. The CDR3 consists of 15 residues. The CDR3 here is CASSPMDRVSTEAFF. CDR3 bases: TGTGCCAGCAGCCCAATGGACAGGGTGAGCACTGAAGCTTTCTTT.

The chain is built from TRBV10-3 and TRBJ1-2; tentative D call: TRBD1 (6 bases). The CDR3 covers 14 residues. Germline assignment: CDR1 ENHRY and CDR2 SYGVKD. The V end was cut by 6 bases, the J end by 6 bases, with 17 bases between. CDR3 region: CAIRDDGGADGYTF. The CDR3 DNA reads as TGTGCCATCAGGGATGATGGGGGCGCGGATGGCTACACCTTC.

The chain is built from TRBV3-1 (or the pseudogene TRBV3-2) and TRBJ2-7; unclear D gene. CDR3 size: 13 residues. V was cut by 2 bases and J by 3 bases, with 8 bases left in between. The germline V gene encodes CDR1 LGHDT and CDR2 YNNKEL (reference sequence). The CDR3 is CASSQRLGYEQYF. The DNA of the CDR3 is TGTGCCAGCAGCCAACGGCTAGGCTACGAGCAGTACTTC.

The genes are TRBV6-5 and TRBJ2-3; TRBD2 matches 7 bases. Losses at the gene ends were 7 bases for V and 2 bases for J; bases not matched to a gene: 6. Germline CDR1 MNHEY, CDR2 SVGAGI. This CDR3 is 14 amino acids long. The CDR3 region has the DNA TGTGCCAGCACCCCGGCGGGAGACACAGATACGCAGTATTTT. Translated, it gives CASTPAGDTDTQYF.

The sample holds many counts of this clone. V usage is TRBV5-5 and J usage is TRBJ1-1; D is undetermined. Germline assignment: CDR1 SGHKS and CDR2 YYEKEE (reference sequence). Trimming left V 5 bases short and J 0 bases short, with 11 bases between. CDR3 size: 14 residues. The CDR3 region has the DNA TGTGCCAGCAGTACACAAAGAATGAACACTGAAGCTTTCTTT. Translation gives CASSTQRMNTEAFF.

CDR3 loop: CASSPRDNSNEKLFF. CDR3 bases: TGTGCCAGCTCACCTCGGGACAACTCTAATGAAAAACTGTTTTTT. The chain is built from TRBV18 and TRBJ1-4; TRBD1 might be the D (6 bases). The CDR3 runs to 15 residues. Germline V gene sequence: CDR1 KGHSH, CDR2 LQKENI. V lost 3 bases, J lost 3 bases, and 11 bases lay in between.

This clone occurred once. The V gene is TRBV19, the J gene TRBJ2-7, with 8 bases identical to TRBD2. This CDR3 region has 16 residues. J gave up 2 bases and V 3 bases, and 9 bases lay outside the gene matches. CDR1 LNHDA and CDR2 SQIVND come from the germline V gene (reference sequence). CDR3 in amino acids: CASSIPPSGGTYEQYF. Written as DNA, the CDR3 is TGTGCCAGTAGTATTCCCCCCAGCGGGGGAACCTACGAGCAGTACTTC.

This chain uses TRBV5-8 with TRBJ2-1; TRBD2 aligns across 9 bases. The CDR3 loop spans 16 amino acids. Germline assignment: CDR1 SGHTS and CDR2 YDEGEE. J was trimmed by 1 base and V by 2 bases; bases with no gene match: 4. The CDR3 is CASSFERGASYNEQFF. As DNA, the CDR3 is TGTGCCAGCAGCTTCGAGCGGGGGGCTTCCTACAATGAGCAGTTCTTC.

The chain is built from TRBV11-3 and TRBJ2-1; TRBD2 aligns across 13 bases. CDR1 is SGHNT and CDR2 is YENEEA in the germline V gene. The J segment lost 10 bases and the V segment lost 5 bases, leaving 5 bases of the junction unmatched. The CDR3 totals 14 residues. CDR3 sequence (DNA): TGTGCCAGCAGCCCAACTAGCGGGGGGGAAGAGCAGTTCTTC. Translated, it gives CASSPTSGGEEQFF.

This clone was recorded only once. This sequence joins TRBV7-8 and TRBJ2-1, with 11 positions matching TRBD2. The J segment lost 0 bases and the V segment lost 3 bases, leaving 7 bases of the junction unmatched. Germline CDR1 and CDR2: SGHVS and FQNEAQ. CDR3 length equals 18 residues. The DNA for the CDR3 is TGTGCCAGCAGCTTCCTTGGACTAGCGGGTATCTCCTACAATGAGCAGTTCTTC. Translation gives CASSFLGLAGISYNEQFF.

The chain is built from TRBV6-4 and TRBJ2-1; 8 positions match TRBD1. Germline CDR1 is MRHNA and CDR2 is SNTAGT. J was trimmed by 7 bases and V by 6 bases; bases with no gene match: 11. This CDR3 has 15 residues. The CDR3 DNA reads TGTGCCAGCAGCGCCGACAGGGGTATAGGGAATGAGCAGTTCTTC. Translated: CASSADRGIGNEQFF.

This clone was counted only a few times. This chain links TRBV7-9 with TRBJ2-5; D is possibly TRBD2 (6 bases). In germline, CDR1 is SEHNR, CDR2 FQNEAQ (reference sequence). This CDR3 has 13 amino acids. The ends were cut back, 0 bases at V and 4 bases at J, with 6 bases in the middle. CDR3 sequence (DNA): TGTGCCAGCAGCTTAGCTAGCGGAGAGACCCAGTACTTC. The encoded protein is CASSLASGETQYF. Using reference TRBV7-9 and TRBJ2-5 for the parts outside the CDR3, the full variable domain is DTGVSQNPRHKITKRGQNVTFRCDPISEHNRLYWYRQTLGQGPEFLTYFQNEAQLEKSRLLSDRFSAERPKGSFSTLEIQRTEQGDSAMYLCASSLASGETQYFGPGTRLLVL.

The chain has TRBV25-1 and TRBJ1-1, with D uncertain. Germline V gene data show CDR1 as MGHDK and CDR2 as SYGVNS. V was cut by 3 bases and J by 1 base, with 6 bases left in between. The CDR3 covers 13 residues. CDR3 loop: CASSDSANTEAFF. CDR3 bases: TGTGCCAGCAGTGACAGTGCGAACACTGAAGCTTTCTTT.